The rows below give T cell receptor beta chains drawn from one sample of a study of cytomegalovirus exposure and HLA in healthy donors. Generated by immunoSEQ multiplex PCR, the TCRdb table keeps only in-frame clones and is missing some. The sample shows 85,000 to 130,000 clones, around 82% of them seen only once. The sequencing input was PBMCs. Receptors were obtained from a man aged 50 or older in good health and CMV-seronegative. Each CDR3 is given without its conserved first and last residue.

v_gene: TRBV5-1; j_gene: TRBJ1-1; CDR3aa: ASSQVRTEAF
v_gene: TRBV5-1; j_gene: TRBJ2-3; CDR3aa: ASTPLRAGGLTDTQY
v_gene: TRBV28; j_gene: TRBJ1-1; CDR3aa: ASSLVVLQTNTEAF
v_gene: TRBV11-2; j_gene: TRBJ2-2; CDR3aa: ASSLSLTGELF
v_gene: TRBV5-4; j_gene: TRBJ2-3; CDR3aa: ASSLPSWSDTQY
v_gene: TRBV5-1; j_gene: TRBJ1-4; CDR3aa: ASSLQGMTNEKLF
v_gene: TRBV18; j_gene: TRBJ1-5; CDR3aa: ASSGSADYSNQPQH
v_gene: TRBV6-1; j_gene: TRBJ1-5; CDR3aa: ASSDSSWNQPQH
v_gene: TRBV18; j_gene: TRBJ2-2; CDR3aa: ASSGIGGLKNTGELF
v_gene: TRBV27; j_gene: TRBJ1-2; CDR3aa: ASRTSGGPSYGYT
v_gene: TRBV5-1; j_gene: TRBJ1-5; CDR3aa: ASSLGQSSNQPQH
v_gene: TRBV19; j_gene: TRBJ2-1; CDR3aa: AIGQGPYNEQF
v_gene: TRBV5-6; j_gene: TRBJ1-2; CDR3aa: ASSFLLQIYGYT
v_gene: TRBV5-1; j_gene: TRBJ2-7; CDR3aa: ASSLVGMRDEQY
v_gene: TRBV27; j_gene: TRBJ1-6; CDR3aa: ASSVTTGANSPLH
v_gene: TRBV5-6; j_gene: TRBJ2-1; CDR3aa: ASSQTGVPTYNEQF
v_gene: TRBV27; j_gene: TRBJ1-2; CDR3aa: ASSFRQGAVYGYT
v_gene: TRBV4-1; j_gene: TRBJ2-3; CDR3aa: ASSPRDRGWTDTQY
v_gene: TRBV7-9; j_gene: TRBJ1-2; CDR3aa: ASSLEGGRDGGYT
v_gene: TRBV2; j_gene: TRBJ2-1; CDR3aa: ASSARLAGGPARF
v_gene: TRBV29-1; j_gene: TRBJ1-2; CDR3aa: SADRVQGGYT
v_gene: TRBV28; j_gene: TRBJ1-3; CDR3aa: ASSLGSSGNTIY
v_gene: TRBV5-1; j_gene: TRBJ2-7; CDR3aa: ASSLEWQGGYEQY
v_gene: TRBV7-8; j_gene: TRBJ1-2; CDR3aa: ASSWLSGQGQSGYT
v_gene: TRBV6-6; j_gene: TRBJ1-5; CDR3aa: ASSYSMEYPAQPQH
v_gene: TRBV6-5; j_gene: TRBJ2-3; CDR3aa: ASSYRRGQDTQY
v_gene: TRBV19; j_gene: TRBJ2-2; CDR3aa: ASSPRTENTGELF
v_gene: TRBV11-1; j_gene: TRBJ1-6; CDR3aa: ASSLEGERGSPLH
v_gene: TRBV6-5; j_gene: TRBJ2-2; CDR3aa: ASRSNRFPGELF
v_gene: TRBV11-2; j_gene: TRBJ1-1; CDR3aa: ASSKTGGMNTEAF
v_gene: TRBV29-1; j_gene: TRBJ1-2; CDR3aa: SAGGYYGYT
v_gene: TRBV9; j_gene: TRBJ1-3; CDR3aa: ASRRGGGNGNTIY
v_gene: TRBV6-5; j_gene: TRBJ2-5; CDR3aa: ASSYSFVQPVTQY
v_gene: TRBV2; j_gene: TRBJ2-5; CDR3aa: AGGAIGETQY
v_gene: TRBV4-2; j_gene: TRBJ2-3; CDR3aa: ASSQDGGEGWGTQY
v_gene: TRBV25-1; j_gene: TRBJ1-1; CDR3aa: ASEGQQYTEAF
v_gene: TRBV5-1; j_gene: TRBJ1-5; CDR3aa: ASSLGENQPQH
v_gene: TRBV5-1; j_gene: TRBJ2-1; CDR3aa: ASSNGGLYNEQF
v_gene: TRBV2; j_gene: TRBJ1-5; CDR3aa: ASSEGPSWSQPQH
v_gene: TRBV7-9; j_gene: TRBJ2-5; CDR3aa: ASSFGTSGGAETQY
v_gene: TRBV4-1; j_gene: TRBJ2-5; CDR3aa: ASSQVLEGGHETQY
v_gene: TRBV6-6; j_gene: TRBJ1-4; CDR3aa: ASSSQTGLF
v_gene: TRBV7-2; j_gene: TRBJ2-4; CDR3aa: ASSSQGGDIQY
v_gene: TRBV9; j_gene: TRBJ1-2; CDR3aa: ASSVEGGYGYT
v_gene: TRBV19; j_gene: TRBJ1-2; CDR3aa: ASSMTGVIYGYT
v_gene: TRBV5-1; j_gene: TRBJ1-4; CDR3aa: ASSLADREVANEKLF
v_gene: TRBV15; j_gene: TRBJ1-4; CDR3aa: ATSSRKELNEKLF
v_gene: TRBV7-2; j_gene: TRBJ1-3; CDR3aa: ASSLGGTGSGNTIY